This TCR beta chain was documented in a study of early T cells in non-severe SARS-CoV-2 infection. This CDR3 has 15 residues. Trimming at V came to 6 bases and at J to 3 bases, leaving 10 bases not matched to a gene. Germline-derived CDR1 and CDR2 are MNHEY and SMNVEV (reference sequence). This clonotype occurred many times. Individually, cDNA molecules had unique molecular identifiers attached to them. Each CDR3 protein is one row after TCRdb ran MiXCR on the 5' RACE reads. Among tens of thousands of distinct CDR3 sequences listed, 10% to 15% were seen once. This receptor was identified in an adult who was a healthcare worker with PCR-confirmed SARS-CoV-2 infection or an uninfected control (not recorded which). The rearrangement links TRBV27 to TRBJ2-7; 8 positions agree with TRBD2. The sample was whole blood. In nucleotides, the CDR3 is TGTGCCAGCAGCCCACTAGCGGCATTACTCTACGAGCAGTACTTC. Encoded protein: CASSPLAALLYEQYF.